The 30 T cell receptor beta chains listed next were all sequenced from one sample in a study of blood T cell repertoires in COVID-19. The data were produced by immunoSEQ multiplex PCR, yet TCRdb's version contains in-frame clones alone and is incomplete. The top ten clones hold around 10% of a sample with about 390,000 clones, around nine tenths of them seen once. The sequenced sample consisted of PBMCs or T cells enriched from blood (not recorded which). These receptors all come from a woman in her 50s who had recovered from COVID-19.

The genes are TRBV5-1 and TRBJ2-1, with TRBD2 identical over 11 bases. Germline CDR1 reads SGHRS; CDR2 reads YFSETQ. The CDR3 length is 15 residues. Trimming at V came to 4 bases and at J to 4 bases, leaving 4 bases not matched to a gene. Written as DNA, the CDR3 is TGCGCCAGCAGCCTAACTAGCGGGGGATACAATGAGCAGTTCTTC. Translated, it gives CASSLTSGGYNEQFF.

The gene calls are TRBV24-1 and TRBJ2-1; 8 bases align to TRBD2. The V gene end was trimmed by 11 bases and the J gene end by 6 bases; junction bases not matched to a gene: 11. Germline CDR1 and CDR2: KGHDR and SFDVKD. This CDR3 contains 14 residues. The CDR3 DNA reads TGTGCCATCTCTGATAGCGGGGAGGGCAATGAGCAGTTCTTC. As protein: CAISDSGEGNEQFF.

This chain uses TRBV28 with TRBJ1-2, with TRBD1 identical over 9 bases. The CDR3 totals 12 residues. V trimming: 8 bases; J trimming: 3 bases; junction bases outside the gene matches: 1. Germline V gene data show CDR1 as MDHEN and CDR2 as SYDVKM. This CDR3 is CASRDRDYGYTF. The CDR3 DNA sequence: TGTGCCAGCCGGGACAGGGACTATGGCTACACCTTC.

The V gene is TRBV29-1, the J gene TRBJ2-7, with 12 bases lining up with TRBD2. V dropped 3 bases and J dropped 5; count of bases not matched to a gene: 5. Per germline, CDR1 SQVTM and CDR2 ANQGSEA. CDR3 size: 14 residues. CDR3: CSVDLAGGSHEQYF. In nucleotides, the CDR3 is TGCAGCGTTGATCTAGCGGGGGGGTCTCACGAGCAGTACTTC.

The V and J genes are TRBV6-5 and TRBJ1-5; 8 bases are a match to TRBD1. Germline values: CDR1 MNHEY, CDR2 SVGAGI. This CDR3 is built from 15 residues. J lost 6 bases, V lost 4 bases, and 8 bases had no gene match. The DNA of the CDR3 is TGTGCCAGCAGTTCGAGACAGGGGACCGGTCAGCCCCAGCATTTT. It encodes CASSSRQGTGQPQHF.

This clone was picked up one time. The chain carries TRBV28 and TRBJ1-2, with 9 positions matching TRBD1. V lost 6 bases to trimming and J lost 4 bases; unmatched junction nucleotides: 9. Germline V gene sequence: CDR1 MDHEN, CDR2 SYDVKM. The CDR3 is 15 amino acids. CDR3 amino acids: CASSYRQGVSYGYTF. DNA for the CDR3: TGTGCCAGCAGCTACCGACAGGGGGTTAGCTATGGCTACACCTTC.

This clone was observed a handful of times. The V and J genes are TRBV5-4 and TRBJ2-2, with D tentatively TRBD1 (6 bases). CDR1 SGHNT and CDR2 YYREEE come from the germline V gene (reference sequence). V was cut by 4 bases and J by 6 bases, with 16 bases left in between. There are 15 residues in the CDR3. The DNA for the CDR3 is TGTGCCAGCAGCCCGGGACAATCTGGCGCCGGGGAGCTGTTTTTT. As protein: CASSPGQSGAGELFF.

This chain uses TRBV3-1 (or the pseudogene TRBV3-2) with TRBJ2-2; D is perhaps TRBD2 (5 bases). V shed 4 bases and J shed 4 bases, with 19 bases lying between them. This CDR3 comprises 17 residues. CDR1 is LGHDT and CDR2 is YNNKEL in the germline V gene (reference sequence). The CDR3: CASSPPRVALGTGELFF. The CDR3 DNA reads TGTGCCAGCAGCCCCCCCCGGGTAGCGCTTGGCACCGGGGAGCTGTTTTTT.

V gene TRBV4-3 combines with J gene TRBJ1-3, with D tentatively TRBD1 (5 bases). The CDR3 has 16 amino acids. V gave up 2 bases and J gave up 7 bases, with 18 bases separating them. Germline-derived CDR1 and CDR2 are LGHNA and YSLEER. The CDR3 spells CASSQNQDTHRNTIYF. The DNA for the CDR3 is TGCGCCAGCAGCCAAAACCAGGACACCCACCGGAACACCATATATTTT.

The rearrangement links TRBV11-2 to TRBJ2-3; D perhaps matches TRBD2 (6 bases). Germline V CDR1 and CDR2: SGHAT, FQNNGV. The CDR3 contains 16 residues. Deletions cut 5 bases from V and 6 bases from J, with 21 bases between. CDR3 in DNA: TGTGCCAGCAGCCTCTCCTCTAGCGTTGGCTCGGATACGCAGTATTTT. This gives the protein CASSLSSSVGSDTQYF.

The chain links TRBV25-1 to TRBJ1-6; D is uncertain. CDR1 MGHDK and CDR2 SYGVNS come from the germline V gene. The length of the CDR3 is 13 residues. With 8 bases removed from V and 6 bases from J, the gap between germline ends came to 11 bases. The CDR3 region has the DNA TGTGCCAGCTTGGGTCGGGGTAATTCACCCCTCCACTTT. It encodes CASLGRGNSPLHF. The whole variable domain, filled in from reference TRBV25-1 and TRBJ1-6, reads EADIYQTPRYLVIGTGKKITLECSQTMGHDKMYWYQQDPGMELHLIHYSYGVNSTEKGDLSSESTVSRIRTEHFPLTLESARPSHTSQYLCASLGRGNSPLHFGNGTRLTVT.

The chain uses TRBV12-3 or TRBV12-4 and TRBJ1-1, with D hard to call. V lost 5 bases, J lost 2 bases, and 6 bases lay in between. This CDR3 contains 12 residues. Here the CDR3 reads CASSPRNTEAFF. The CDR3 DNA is TGTGCCAGCAGTCCGCGTAACACTGAAGCTTTCTTT.

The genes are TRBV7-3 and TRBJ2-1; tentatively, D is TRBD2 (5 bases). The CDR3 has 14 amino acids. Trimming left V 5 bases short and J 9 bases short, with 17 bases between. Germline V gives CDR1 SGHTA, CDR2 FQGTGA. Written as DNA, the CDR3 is TGTGCCAGCAGCACCACCCCTAGCAAGGCTGAGCAGTTCTTC. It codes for CASSTTPSKAEQFF. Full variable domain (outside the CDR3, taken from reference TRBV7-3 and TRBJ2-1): GAGVSQTPSNKVTEKGKYVELRCDPISGHTALYWYRQSLGQGPEFLIYFQGTGAADDSGLPNDRFFAVRPEGSVSTLKIQRTERGDSAVYLCASSTTPSKAEQFFGPGTRLTVL.

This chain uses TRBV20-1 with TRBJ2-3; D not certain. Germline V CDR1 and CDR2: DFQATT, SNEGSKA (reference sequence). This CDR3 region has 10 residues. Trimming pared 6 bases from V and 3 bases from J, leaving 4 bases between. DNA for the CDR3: TGCAGTGCGTCGACAGATACGCAGTATTTT. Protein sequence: CSASTDTQYF.

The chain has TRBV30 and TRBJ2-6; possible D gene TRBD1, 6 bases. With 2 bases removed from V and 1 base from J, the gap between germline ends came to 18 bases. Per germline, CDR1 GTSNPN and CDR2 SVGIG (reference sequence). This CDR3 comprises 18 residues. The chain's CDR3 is CAWSRGQRFFSGANVLTF. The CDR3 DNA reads TGTGCCTGGAGTCGCGGACAGCGATTCTTTTCTGGGGCCAACGTCCTGACTTTC.

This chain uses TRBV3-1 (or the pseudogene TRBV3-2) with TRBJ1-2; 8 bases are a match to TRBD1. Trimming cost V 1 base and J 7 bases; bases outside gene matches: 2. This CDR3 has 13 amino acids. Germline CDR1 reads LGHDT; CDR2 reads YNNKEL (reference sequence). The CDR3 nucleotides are TGTGCCAGCAGCCAAGTGGGACAGGCTGGCTACACCTTC. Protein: CASSQVGQAGYTF.

The CDR3 protein is CASRGTVNTEAFF. For the CDR3, the DNA is TGTGCCAGCCGAGGGACAGTGAACACTGAAGCTTTCTTT. This chain joins TRBV28 and TRBJ1-1, with 7 bases that match TRBD1. Trimming at V came to 8 bases and at J to 0 bases, leaving 3 bases not matched to a gene. From germline, CDR1 is MDHEN and CDR2 SYDVKM. The CDR3 runs 13 residues.

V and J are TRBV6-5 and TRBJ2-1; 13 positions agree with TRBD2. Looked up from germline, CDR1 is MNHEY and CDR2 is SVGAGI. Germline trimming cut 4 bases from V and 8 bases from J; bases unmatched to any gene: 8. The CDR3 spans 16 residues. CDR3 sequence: CASSSTRLAGGDEQFF. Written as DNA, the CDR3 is TGTGCCAGCAGTTCGACTCGACTAGCGGGGGGTGATGAGCAGTTCTTC.

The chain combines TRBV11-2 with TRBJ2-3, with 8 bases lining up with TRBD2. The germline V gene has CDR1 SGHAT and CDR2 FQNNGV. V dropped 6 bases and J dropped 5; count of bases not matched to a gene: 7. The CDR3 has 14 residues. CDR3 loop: CASSAGTSIDTQYF. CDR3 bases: TGTGCCAGCAGTGCCGGGACTAGTATAGATACGCAGTATTTT.

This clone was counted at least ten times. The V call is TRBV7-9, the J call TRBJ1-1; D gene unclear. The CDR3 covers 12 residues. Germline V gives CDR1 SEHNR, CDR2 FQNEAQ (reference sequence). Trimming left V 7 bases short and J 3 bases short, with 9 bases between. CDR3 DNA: TGTGCCAGCATGGGGAGGGACACTGAAGCTTTCTTT. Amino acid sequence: CASMGRDTEAFF.

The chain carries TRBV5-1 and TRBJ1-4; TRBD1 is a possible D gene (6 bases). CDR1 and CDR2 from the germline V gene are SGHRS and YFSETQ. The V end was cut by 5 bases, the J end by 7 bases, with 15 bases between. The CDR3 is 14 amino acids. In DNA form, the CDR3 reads TGCGCCAGCAGTCCCCAGGGGCATAGTGAAAAACTGTTTTTT. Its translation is CASSPQGHSEKLFF.

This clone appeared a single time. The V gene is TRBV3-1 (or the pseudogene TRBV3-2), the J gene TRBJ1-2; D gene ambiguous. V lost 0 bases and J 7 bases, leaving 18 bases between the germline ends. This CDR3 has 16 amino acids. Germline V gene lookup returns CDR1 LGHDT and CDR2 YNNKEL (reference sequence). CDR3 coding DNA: TGTGCCAGCAGCCAAGATCCTGGAGTTCCCGTGTCTGGCTACACCTTC. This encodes CASSQDPGVPVSGYTF.

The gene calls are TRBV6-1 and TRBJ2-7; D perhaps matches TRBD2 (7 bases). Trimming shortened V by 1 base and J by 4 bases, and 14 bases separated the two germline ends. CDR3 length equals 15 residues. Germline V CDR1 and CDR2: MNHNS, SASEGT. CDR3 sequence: CASSEGPGGPYEQYF. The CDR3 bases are TGTGCCAGCAGTGAAGGCCCGGGGGGCCCTTACGAGCAGTACTTC.

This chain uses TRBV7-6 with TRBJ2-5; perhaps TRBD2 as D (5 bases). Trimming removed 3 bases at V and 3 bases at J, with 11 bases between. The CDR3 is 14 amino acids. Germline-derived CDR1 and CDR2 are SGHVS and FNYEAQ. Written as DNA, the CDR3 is TGTGCCAGCAGCTTTCGGGCGGGCGAAGAGACCCAGTACTTC. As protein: CASSFRAGEETQYF.

The CDR3 reads CSVITGNTIYF. DNA for the CDR3: TGCAGCGTTATAACTGGAAACACCATATATTTT. The V gene is TRBV29-1, the J gene TRBJ1-3; no definite D call. Trimming stripped 5 bases from V and 2 bases from J, with 4 bases between. Germline CDR1 reads SQVTM; CDR2 reads ANQGSEA. This CDR3 has 11 amino acids. Together with reference TRBV29-1 and TRBJ1-3, the CDR3 gives the full variable domain: SAVISQKPSRDICQRGTSLTIQCQVDSQVTMMFWYRQQPGQSLTLIATANQGSEATYESGFVIDKFPISRPNLTFSTLTVSNMSPEDSSIYLCSVITGNTIYFGEGSWLTVV.

This CDR3 is CASSPPGGGAFTEAFF. The DNA of the CDR3 is TGTGCCAGCAGCCCACCCGGCGGGGGGGCGTTTACTGAAGCTTTCTTT. The chain joins TRBV7-8 to TRBJ1-1, with TRBD1 as a possible D gene (6 bases). CDR1 is SGHVS, CDR2 FQNEAQ, per germline. The CDR3 runs 16 residues. V lost 5 bases and J lost 5, with 21 bases in between. Together with reference TRBV7-8 and TRBJ1-1, the CDR3 gives the full variable domain: GAGVSQSPRYKVAKRGQDVALRCDPISGHVSLFWYQQALGQGPEFLTYFQNEAQLDKSGLPSDRFFAERPEGSVSTLKIQRTQQEDSAVYLCASSPPGGGAFTEAFFGQGTRLTVV.

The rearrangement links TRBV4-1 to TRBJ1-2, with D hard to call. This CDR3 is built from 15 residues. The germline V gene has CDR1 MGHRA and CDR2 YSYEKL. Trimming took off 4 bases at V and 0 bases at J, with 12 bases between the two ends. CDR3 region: CASSPNWETNYGYTF. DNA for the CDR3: TGCGCCAGCAGCCCCAACTGGGAGACTAACTATGGCTACACCTTC.

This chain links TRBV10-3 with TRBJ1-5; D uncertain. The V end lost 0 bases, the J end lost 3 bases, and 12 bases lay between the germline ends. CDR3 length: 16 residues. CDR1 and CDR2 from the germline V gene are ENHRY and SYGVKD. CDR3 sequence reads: CAISESTVGFNQPQHF. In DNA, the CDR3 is TGTGCCATCAGTGAGTCGACGGTCGGGTTCAATCAGCCCCAGCATTTT.

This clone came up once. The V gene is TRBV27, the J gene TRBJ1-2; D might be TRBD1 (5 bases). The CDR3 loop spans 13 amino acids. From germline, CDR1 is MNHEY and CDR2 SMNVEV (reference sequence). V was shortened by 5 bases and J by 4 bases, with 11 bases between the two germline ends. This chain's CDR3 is CASSTGRFYGYTF. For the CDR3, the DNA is TGTGCCAGCAGTACAGGACGTTTCTATGGCTACACCTTC.

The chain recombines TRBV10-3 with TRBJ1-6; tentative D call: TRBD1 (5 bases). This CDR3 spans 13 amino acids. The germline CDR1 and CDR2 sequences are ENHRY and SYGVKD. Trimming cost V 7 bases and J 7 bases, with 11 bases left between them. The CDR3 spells CAIKQGGNSPLHF. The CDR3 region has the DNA TGTGCCATCAAGCAGGGAGGGAATTCACCCCTCCACTTT.